The 14 T cell receptor beta chains listed next were all sequenced from one sample in a study of CD8+ T cells in alopecia areata. Extracted from the samples, RNA was reverse transcribed into cDNA to serve as the sequencing template. The data were produced by immunoSEQ multiplex PCR, yet TCRdb's version contains in-frame clones alone and is incomplete. The sample holds 90,000 to 130,000 clones, approximately 59% seen once. Sequenced sample: CD8+ T cells sorted from blood. Receptor source: a human donor in good health.

The chain employs TRBV6-4 and TRBJ1-1; D is possibly TRBD1 (5 bases). Looked up from germline, CDR1 is MRHNA and CDR2 is SNTAGT. Trimming cost V 5 bases and J 5 bases, with 15 bases left between them. The CDR3 totals 14 residues. CDR3 loop: CASSLQGGGTEAFF. DNA for the CDR3: TGTGCCAGCAGTCTTCAGGGAGGAGGAACTGAAGCTTTCTTT.

This chain joins TRBV29-1 and TRBJ1-1, with 7 bases that match TRBD1. CDR3 size: 12 residues. The ends lost 7 bases at V and 4 bases at J; junction bases unmatched: 6. CDR1 and CDR2 from the germline V gene are SQVTM and ANQGSEA. CDR3 sequence reads: CSARQGVTEAFF. CDR3 DNA sequence: TGCAGCGCCAGACAGGGAGTCACTGAAGCTTTCTTT.

The chain uses TRBV5-6 and TRBJ2-7; 8 nucleotides match TRBD1. Germline V lookup: CDR1 SGHDT, CDR2 YYEEEE. J was trimmed by 3 bases and V by 4 bases; bases with no gene match: 6. The CDR3 is 14 residues long. The CDR3 region is CASSTGQEIYEQYF. In DNA, the CDR3 is TGTGCCAGCAGCACGGGACAGGAGATCTACGAGCAGTACTTC.

The chain carries TRBV25-1 and TRBJ2-5; D not certain. The end of the DNA is better explained by TRBJ2-7, so the J call may be wrong. CDR3 length equals 14 residues. CDR1 and CDR2 from the germline V gene are MGHDK and SYGVNS. This CDR3 is CASKIRTQSYEQYF. CDR3 coding DNA: TGTGCCAGCAAGATTCGGACCCAATCCTACGAGCAGTACTTC.

This chain links TRBV4-1 with TRBJ2-7; 9 positions agree with TRBD2. Losses at the gene ends were 4 bases for V and 2 bases for J; bases not matched to a gene: 9. Germline CDR1 reads MGHRA; CDR2 reads YSYEKL. The CDR3 totals 16 residues. The DNA for the CDR3 is TGCGCCAGCAGCCGCACTCCCGGCGGGGGGGCCTACGAGCAGTACTTC. This translates into CASSRTPGGGAYEQYF.

V and J are TRBV2 and TRBJ2-3; no reliable D call. The CDR3 is 14 amino acids. CDR1 and CDR2 from the germline V gene are SNHLY and FYNNEI. The V end was cut by 5 bases, the J end by 4 bases, with 13 bases between. The chain's CDR3 is CASSNGTAPDTQYF. CDR3 coding DNA: TGTGCCAGCAGTAACGGCACAGCACCAGATACGCAGTATTTT. Full variable domain (remainder filled in from reference TRBV2 and TRBJ2-3): EPEVTQTPSHQVTQMGQEVILRCVPISNHLYFYWYRQILGQKVEFLVSFYNNEISEKSEIFDDQFSVERPDGSNFTLKIRSTKLEDSAMYFCASSNGTAPDTQYFGPGTRLTVL.

This chain uses TRBV11-2 with TRBJ2-2, with TRBD2 identical over 8 bases. J lost 4 bases, V lost 3 bases, and 7 bases had no gene match. CDR1 SGHAT and CDR2 FQNNGV come from the germline V gene. The CDR3 is 16 residues long. This CDR3 is CASSFWSGGPTGELFF. CDR3 coding DNA: TGTGCCAGCAGCTTTTGGAGCGGGGGCCCCACCGGGGAGCTGTTTTTT.

V and J are TRBV28 and TRBJ1-2, with 9 bases fitting TRBD1. With 6 bases clipped from V and 3 bases from J, the junction kept 5 bases outside the gene matches. The CDR3 sequence is 14 residues long. From germline, CDR1 is MDHEN and CDR2 SYDVKM. CDR3 protein: CASSLYRGHYGYTF. The CDR3 DNA is TGTGCCAGCAGCCTGTACAGGGGGCACTATGGCTACACCTTC.

V gene TRBV13 combines with J gene TRBJ2-1, with 10 bases that match TRBD2. The CDR3 loop spans 15 amino acids. CDR1 PRHDT and CDR2 FYEKMQ come from the germline V gene (reference sequence). V lost 8 bases and J lost 2; bases outside the gene matches: 6. CDR3 in DNA: TGTGCCAGCGGCGAGCGGGGGGGACCCTACAATGAGCAGTTCTTC. Protein: CASGERGGPYNEQFF.

This clone turned up a few times. The gene calls are TRBV29-1 and TRBJ1-1, with D maybe TRBD1 (5 bases). V shed 6 bases and J shed 3 bases, with 17 bases lying between them. The germline V gene has CDR1 SQVTM and CDR2 ANQGSEA. The CDR3 spans 14 residues. This CDR3 is CSVSAPGRDTEAFF. The CDR3 DNA reads as TGCAGCGTGTCTGCACCGGGACGGGACACTGAAGCTTTCTTT.

The V and J genes are TRBV30 and TRBJ1-5; the D gene is possibly TRBD1 (5 bases). The CDR3 is 15 amino acids. Germline CDR1 reads GTSNPN; CDR2 reads SVGIG (reference sequence). Trimming took 1 base from V and 0 from J, leaving 10 bases between them. The CDR3 DNA follows: TGTGCCTGGAGTGCTAGACAGTATAGCAATCAGCCCCAGCATTTT. Residues: CAWSARQYSNQPQHF.

This clone has only one observation. An end of the junction differs from the germline gene, which may be a read error. This chain links TRBV6-6 with TRBJ1-2; no clear D. Germline CDR1 is MNHNY and CDR2 is SVGAGI (reference sequence). This CDR3 contains 13 residues. The chain's CDR3 is CASSYPGYYGCTF. CDR3 sequence (DNA): TGTGCCAGCAGTTATCCCGGGTACTATGGCTGCACCTTC.

This clone has a handful of counts. The rearrangement joins TRBV21-1 to TRBJ2-7; the table's D call, TRBD2, has no DNA check behind it. TRBV21-1 constitutes a pseudogene. The CDR3 has 17 amino acids. CDR3 in amino acids: CASSIRTEDFSSYEQYF. CDR3 in DNA: TGTGCCAGCAGCATACGGACGGAGGACTTTAGCTCCTACGAGCAGTACTTC.

The J gene is TRBJ2-7, the V gene TRBV10-2; TRBD2 aligns across 10 bases. In germline, CDR1 is WSHSY, CDR2 SAAADI. V trimming: 6 bases; J trimming: 0 bases; junction bases outside the gene matches: 8. CDR3 length equals 16 residues. CDR3 loop: CASRGLSGGHSYEQYF. The DNA for the CDR3 is TGCGCCAGCAGGGGTCTTAGCGGGGGGCACTCCTACGAGCAGTACTTC.